The source of this T cell receptor (beta chain) is a study of PD-1 blockade in classical Hodgkin lymphoma. Study outcomes and limitations: Compared with baseline, CD4+ but not CD8+ TCR diversity had risen significantly by C4D1. Patients with a complete response exhibited baseline diversity comparable to newly diagnosed patients. Healthy donors were reported to have higher baseline TCR diversity than newly diagnosed patients.

After removal of 3 bases from V and 3 bases from J, the junction contained 2 bases not matched to a gene. The CDR3 totals 14 residues. CDR1 is MDHEN and CDR2 is SYDVKM in the germline V gene. The time point denotes: cycle 4 day 1 (C4D1), after less than seven weeks of nivolumab. Relapses following autologous stem cell transplantation were seen in all patients, with brentuximab vedotin exposure varying. Patients had relapsed/refractory classical Hodgkin lymphoma with complete response, partial response or progressive disease as best response. The data were produced by immunoSEQ multiplex PCR, yet TCRdb's version contains in-frame clones alone and is incomplete. The table has tens of thousands of clones, about 89% seen once; the top ten hold about a tenth. As to this clone: The antigen remains undetermined.

Sequenced here: peripheral blood mononuclear cells (PBMCs), sampled before the fourth cycle of nivolumab. The chain has TRBV28 and TRBJ2-1; 7 nucleotides line up with TRBD2. This clonotype was sampled from a human donor with classical Hodgkin lymphoma. The CDR3 loop is CASSFSGIYNEQFF. As DNA, the CDR3 is TGTGCCAGCAGTTTCAGCGGGATCTACAATGAGCAGTTCTTC.